Presented here are 15 T cell receptor beta chains from one specimen sequenced in a study of shared clonotypes between healthy human individuals. Here immunoSEQ multiplex PCR was the method, and the copy in TCRdb shows in-frame clones only, minus some. Among more than 400,000 clones listed, 70% to 80% were seen once. The specimen sequenced was PBMCs. These receptors all stem from a woman aged 40 to 50 in good health. Some clones in this sample may be carry-over from other donors' samples.

This chain joins TRBV29-1 and TRBJ2-1; weak D call: TRBD2 (6 bases). This CDR3 spans 17 amino acids. CDR1 is SQVTM and CDR2 is ANQGSEA in the germline V gene. Trimming left V 2 bases short and J 0 bases short, with 17 bases between. CDR3 sequence (DNA): TGCAGCGTTGAATTGTGGGAGGTTAAGAGCTCCTACAATGAGCAGTTCTTC. Protein: CSVELWEVKSSYNEQFF.

With respect to this clone: Different DNA sequences within this sample yield the same CDR3. The V call is TRBV18, the J call TRBJ1-1; D call uncertain. The germline gives CDR1 KGHSH, CDR2 LQKENI. The length of the CDR3 is 13 residues. The germline V and J ends were trimmed by 3 bases and 1 base, with 6 bases remaining between them. CDR3 DNA sequence: TGTGCCAGCTCACCCTCGGGGAACACTGAAGCTTTCTTT. It specifies CASSPSGNTEAFF.

The CDR3: CASSSASGSQETQYF. DNA for the CDR3: TGTGCCAGCAGTTCGGCTAGCGGGAGCCAAGAGACCCAGTACTTC. This rearrangement joins TRBV28 to TRBJ2-5, with 10 bases that match TRBD2. This CDR3 has 15 residues. Germline V gene sequence: CDR1 MDHEN, CDR2 SYDVKM. Germline trimming cut 4 bases from V and 1 base from J; bases unmatched to any gene: 3.

The DNA for the CDR3 is TGCGCCAGCAGTGACCGGACTAGCGGGATTCCAGATACGCAGTATTTT. Its translation is CASSDRTSGIPDTQYF. The chain combines TRBV10-2 with TRBJ2-3, with TRBD2 matching over 12 bases. Losses at the gene ends were 3 bases for V and 4 bases for J; bases not matched to a gene: 5. The CDR3 is 16 amino acids. Germline V gives CDR1 WSHSY, CDR2 SAAADI.

The chain is built from TRBV19 and TRBJ2-7; 7 nucleotides agree with TRBD2. Trimming took 3 bases from V and 5 from J; bases not matched to a gene: 10. The CDR3 runs 15 residues. Looked up from germline, CDR1 is LNHDA and CDR2 is SQIVND (reference sequence). This CDR3 is CASSIGGSYVDEQYF. The CDR3 DNA is TGTGCCAGTAGTATCGGCGGGAGCTACGTGGACGAGCAGTACTTC.

The V and J genes are TRBV6-5 and TRBJ2-2, with D unresolved. This CDR3 spans 13 amino acids. V lost 7 bases and J lost 6, with 12 bases in between. The germline V gene encodes CDR1 MNHEY and CDR2 SVGAGI. The CDR3 reads CASTRVFAGELFF. CDR3 in DNA: TGTGCCAGCACAAGAGTCTTCGCCGGGGAGCTGTTTTTT.

This clone has at least ten counts. The chain recombines TRBV5-4 with TRBJ1-2; 8 bases are shared with TRBD1. The length of the CDR3 is 16 residues. The V and J ends lost 4 bases and 5 bases, in that order; junction bases with no gene match: 13. CDR1 SGHNT and CDR2 YYREEE come from the germline V gene (reference sequence). The CDR3 is CASSPGQGGGYYGYTF. The DNA of the CDR3 is TGTGCCAGCAGCCCCGGACAGGGTGGGGGATATTATGGCTACACCTTC. The full variable domain, in which reference TRBV5-4 and TRBJ1-2 provide the parts outside the CDR3, is ETGVTQSPTHLIKTRGQQVTLRCSSQSGHNTVSWYQQALGQGPQFIFQYYREEENGRGNFPPRFSGLQFPNYSSELNVNALELDDSALYLCASSPGQGGGYYGYTFGSGTRLTVV.

The chain employs TRBV27 and TRBJ2-2; perhaps TRBD2 as D (6 bases). CDR1 MNHEY and CDR2 SMNVEV come from the germline V gene (reference sequence). The CDR3 consists of 15 residues. V was trimmed by 8 bases and J by 1 base, leaving 14 bases between them. This CDR3 is CASGSSGVNTGELFF. Written as DNA, the CDR3 is TGTGCCAGCGGGTCTTCGGGGGTGAACACCGGGGAGCTGTTTTTT.

About this clone itself: A far more abundant clone sits one base away, making this likely a read error. The conserved closing phenylalanine or tryptophan is absent in this CDR3, likely reflecting a read error. The chain couples TRBV6-6 to TRBJ1-1, with no clear D. Trimming stripped 7 bases from V and 2 bases from J, with 11 bases between. The CDR3 contains 13 residues. Germline V gives CDR1 MNHNY, CDR2 SVGAGI (reference sequence). CDR3 bases: TGTGCCAGCAACCCTGCAGGAAACACTGAAGCTTTCCTT. Its translation: CASNPAGNTEAFL.

The chain is built from TRBV27 and TRBJ1-1, with a possible D match to TRBD1 (6 bases). Germline assignment: CDR1 MNHEY and CDR2 SMNVEV (reference sequence). The V and J ends lost 2 bases and 2 bases respectively, with 12 bases between them. This CDR3 has 15 residues. In DNA, the CDR3 is TGTGCCAGCAGTTTAAGCGGACAGTACAACACTGAAGCTTTCTTT. It codes for CASSLSGQYNTEAFF.

The genes are TRBV7-9 and TRBJ1-2, with D perhaps matching TRBD1 (5 bases). Trimming cost V 6 bases and J 5 bases, with 13 bases left between them. The CDR3 runs 13 residues. Germline loops: CDR1 SEHNR, CDR2 FQNEAQ (reference sequence). The DNA for the CDR3 is TGTGCCAGCAGGGCCGGGACGCATTATGGCTACACCTTC. Its protein is CASRAGTHYGYTF.

The chain has TRBV7-9 and TRBJ2-1; D remains ambiguous. Germline V lookup: CDR1 SEHNR, CDR2 FQNEAQ (reference sequence). The CDR3 has 17 residues. V lost 8 bases and J lost 0, with 20 bases in between. CDR3 residues: CASPPPGIRGSYNEQFF. The CDR3 DNA follows: TGTGCCAGCCCTCCCCCAGGAATACGCGGCTCCTACAATGAGCAGTTCTTC.

The chain recombines TRBV6-6 with TRBJ2-7; TRBD2 might be the D (6 bases). The V gene lost 6 bases and the J gene lost 5 bases, with 14 bases spanning the gap. This CDR3 contains 13 residues. Germline V gene data show CDR1 as MNHNY and CDR2 as SVGAGI (reference sequence). CDR3 sequence: CASRKPPGDEQYF. In nucleotides, the CDR3 is TGTGCCAGCAGGAAGCCCCCGGGGGACGAGCAGTACTTC.

The V call is TRBV7-2, the J call TRBJ1-3; D unresolved. CDR3 size: 15 residues. V lost 1 base and J lost 0, with 7 bases in between. Germline CDR1 reads SGHTA; CDR2 reads FQGNSA. The CDR3 sequence is CASSLDGSSGNTIYF. CDR3 nucleotides: TGTGCCAGCAGCTTAGACGGAAGCTCTGGAAACACCATATATTTT.

This clone was found many times. The sample carries other DNA sequences with the same CDR3. The rearrangement uses TRBV10-3 and TRBJ1-3, with TRBD1 matching 7 bases. The V segment lost 6 bases and the J segment 3 bases; nucleotides outside the gene matches: 2. The germline CDR1 and CDR2 sequences are ENHRY and SYGVKD. The CDR3 consists of 13 residues. CDR3 DNA sequence: TGTGCCATCAGGCAGGGGGATGGAAACACCATATATTTT. This codes for CAIRQGDGNTIYF.